These 4 T cell receptor beta chains share one sample of origin, sequenced in a study of cytomegalovirus exposure and HLA in healthy donors. PCR amplification relied on 60 Vbeta primers (plus 13 Jbeta primers). Profiling relied on immunoSEQ multiplex PCR, and the TCRdb table lists in-frame clones only, not all of them. This sample yields some 110,000 clones, of which approximately 79% are seen a single time; roughly 3.4% belongs to the top ten. Sequenced sample: PBMCs. Every receptor here comes from a man between 60 and 70 years old in good health and CMV-seronegative.

The V call is TRBV4-1, the J call TRBJ2-7; D may be TRBD2 (5 bases). Germline V gene lookup returns CDR1 MGHRA and CDR2 YSYEKL. The CDR3 is made up of 15 amino acids. The V end was cut by 0 bases, the J end by 1 base, with 10 bases between. In DNA form, the CDR3 reads TGCGCCAGCAGCCAAGATCCAGGAGGATCCTACGAGCAGTACGTC. As protein: CASSQDPGGSYEQYV.

The J gene is TRBJ1-2, the V gene TRBV4-3; 9 positions agree with TRBD1. The CDR3 is 15 amino acids. V was clipped by 4 bases and J by 5 bases; unmatched bases: 8. The germline gives CDR1 LGHNA, CDR2 YSLEER. The CDR3 is CASSPGGGQGYGYTF. The CDR3 DNA is TGCGCCAGCAGCCCCGGGGGGGGACAGGGATATGGCTACACCTTC.

The CDR3 spells CASTLGGGVDYGYTF. DNA of the CDR3: TGTGCCAGCACCTTAGGGGGGGGCGTCGACTATGGCTACACCTTC. The genes are TRBV28 and TRBJ1-2, with D possibly matching TRBD1 (6 bases). CDR3 length: 15 amino acids. V lost 7 bases to trimming and J lost 3 bases, with 18 bases between them. Germline V gene lookup returns CDR1 MDHEN and CDR2 SYDVKM.

The genes are TRBV6-5 and TRBJ1-1, with D unresolved. Germline loops: CDR1 MNHEY, CDR2 SVGAGI. V was cut by 4 bases and J by 1 base, with 7 bases left in between. The CDR3 has 13 residues. CDR3 amino acids: CASSSRENTEAFF. CDR3 DNA sequence: TGTGCCAGCAGTTCGAGAGAGAACACTGAAGCTTTCTTT.